This T cell receptor beta chain was sequenced in a study of identical twins (dated by TCRdb to about 2016). Notes on the research overall: The study deep-sequenced TCR alpha and beta repertoires from monozygotic twins, unrelated adults of various ages and cord blood to test whether fetal clonotypes persist. To rule out contamination, the twin experiments were replicated at different times with different library preparation protocols.

With regard to this clonotype: The antigen it recognizes is unknown. The record has no base qualities; no much larger clone is one base away.

Libraries were prepared through 5' RACE. Sequencing was carried out with an Illumina HiSeq 2000. A universal primer binding site was introduced by template switching, and a unique molecular identifier was present in the final cDNA, enabling accurate counting of TCR cDNA molecules. First-strand cDNA for TCR alpha and beta chains was synthesized from specific primers in the conserved constant-segment region. To control for contamination, each cDNA library was double barcoded with a SMART-Mk sample barcode plus Illumina barcodes. Two successive PCR steps introduced TruSeq adapter sequences along with Illumina sample barcodes. Sequencing of the TCR alpha and beta cDNA libraries was done on the Illumina HiSeq platform using custom primers. From the authors' description of their analysis: Unique molecular identifiers were extracted from raw reads with MiGEC, and CDR3 positions were determined with MiXCR. Recombination models were inferred per individual with the repgenHMM and IGoR tools using an EM algorithm. Shared clonotype analysis was performed with the tcR package in R, normalizing sharing by the product of cloneset sizes. Out-of-frame nonproductive sequences were analyzed to study raw recombination free of thymic and clonal selection effects. Starting from the raw public reads, TCRdb applied fastp trimming at Q25, assembled clones with MiXCR and retained in-frame beta chains. Each record represents a unique CDR3 protein, reported with the most common genes and DNA among its rows. The authors' filters were not applied to this entry. The sample contains just over 500,000 distinct CDR3 sequences, 22% of them found a single time. The ten largest clones represent around 0.91% of the sample.

All donors were healthy Caucasians. The twin cohort comprised three pairs of female monozygotic twins, all aged about 18 to 29 years. CD4+ and CD8+ T cell populations were isolated with positive isolation kits from Invitrogen. The CDR3 numbers 15 residues from cysteine through phenylalanine. Only CDR3 DNA remains: 45 bases, in frame from the first base. V loses 6 bases, J loses 5 bases, and the germline ends lie 17 bases apart. The investigation overall reported the following: Zero-insertion analyses could be partly confounded by invariant T cells such as MAIT and iNKT, although diverse VJ usage argued against such confounding for most clonotypes. Abundant cord blood beta clonotypes had fewer insertions, young adult naive repertoires showed a similar but weaker trend, and memory repertoires showed no such trend. Because the same donors could not be followed over many years, the conclusions depended on cross-sectional statistical analysis. The excess sharing between twins in beta out-of-frame sequences was weaker because fewer shared sequences reduced the signal-to-noise ratio. Compared with coincidental sharing between unrelated individuals, an excess of low generation-probability sequences was observed among out-of-frame TCR alpha sequences shared between twins. In monozygotic twins, recombination models systematically underestimated out-of-frame TCR alpha sharing, but the models matched the sharing seen between unrelated individuals.

The sample was also reused in another study, on T cells expressing NK-cell markers. The second source states: TCR beta-chain repertoires were profiled in sorted CD3+CD56+NKG2C+, CD3+CD56+NKG2C- and CD3+CD56-NKG2C+ T-cell subsets from eight donors. Of the eight sequenced donors, seven were found to be HCMV-seropositive and one was found to be HCMV-seronegative. To restrict sorting to alphabetaTCR-expressing T cells, an anti-gammadeltaTCR antibody was added in several experiments. For five or six donors, the dominant CD3+CD56+NKG2C+ clonotypes were among the top 10 CD8+ clonotypes and accounted for about 1.0-7.0% of CD8+ T cells. Those dominant clonotypes were again the most abundant among CD3+CD56-NKG2C+ cells in a handful of donors, at about 25-60.1%. Whether the expanded NKG2C-expressing T cell clones were specific for HCMV antigens was left unclear. All eight donors whose samples were sequenced were randomly selected healthy volunteers, three of them men and five women. HCMV serostatus was determined by detecting HCMV-specific IgG in serum with a commercial ELISA kit. MIGEC was used to demultiplex reads and group the reads by UMI, and MiTCR was used to assemble and quantify clonotypes. To exclude erroneous sequences, any TCR cDNA sequence not supported by at least two reads was discarded. The tcR package was used for downstream repertoire analysis, with clonotypes matched between fractions based on CDR3 nucleotide sequence plus V segment. Antigen specificity was annotated against VDJdb with VDJmatch, allowing one amino acid substitution in CDR3.

The sequence links TRBV12-3 or TRBV12-4 to TRBJ1-5, with TRBD1 as a weak D call on 6 bases. Material for sequencing was CD4+ T cells sorted from blood. The receptor was derived from a woman younger than 35 in good health. The CDR3: CASRRQGNPHQPQHF. The nucleotide sequence reads TGTGCCAGCAGGCGCCAGGGGAATCCGCATCAGCCCCAGCATTTT.